Following are 3 T cell receptor beta chains from one sample sequenced in a study of CD8 T cells in Susac syndrome. RNA, at about 0.45 to 1 ug, was reverse transcribed with random hexamers. TCRdb analysed the immunoSEQ multiplex PCR reads with MiXCR anew, one entry per CDR3 protein. Of around 200,000 distinct CDR3 sequences listed, approximately 96% are singletons. The sample comprised CD4+ T cells from PBMCs. These receptors were taken from a human donor with multiple sclerosis.

The chain has TRBV20-1 and TRBJ2-7, with 7 positions matching TRBD2. In germline, CDR1 is DFQATT, CDR2 SNEGSKA (reference sequence). The CDR3 covers 16 residues. Trimming took 3 bases from V and 5 from J; bases not matched to a gene: 16. The CDR3 sequence: CSASSVGAGRAHEQYF. CDR3 sequence (DNA): TGCAGTGCTAGCTCCGTCGGGGCGGGGAGGGCTCACGAGCAGTACTTC.

The CDR3 DNA reads as TGTGCCAGCAGGGCCGATAGAGCGGGGGGGCCAACAGATACGCAGTATTTT. As protein: CASRADRAGGPTDTQYF. The rearrangement joins TRBV2 to TRBJ2-3, with 10 nucleotides matching TRBD2. The V gene end was trimmed by 6 bases and the J gene end by 3 bases; junction bases not matched to a gene: 12. Looked up from germline, CDR1 is SNHLY and CDR2 is FYNNEI. CDR3 size: 17 residues.

The rearrangement joins TRBV5-8 to TRBJ1-5; D unclear. CDR3 size: 17 residues. Per the germline V gene, CDR1 is SGHTS and CDR2 is YDEGEE. V shed 0 bases and J shed 0 bases, with 13 bases lying between them. In DNA, the CDR3 is TGTGCCAGCAGCTTGGGTTCCGGGATCGGTAGCAATCAGCCCCAGCATTTT. It translates to CASSLGSGIGSNQPQHF. The complete variable domain, with remaining parts taken from reference TRBV5-8 and TRBJ1-5, reads EAGVTQSPTHLIKTRGQQATLRCSPISGHTSVYWYQQALGLGLQFLLWYDEGEERNRGNFPPRFSGRQFPNYSSELNVNALELEDSALYLCASSLGSGIGSNQPQHFGDGTRLSIL.